This T cell receptor (beta chain) was sequenced for a study of shared clonotypes between healthy human individuals. Study background: Plates per donor: three CD4 naive, three CD4 memory, two CD8 naive, one CD8 memory. Whole-study findings and limits: Between a handful of donors, naive CD4 clonotypes were shared at a level of around 5.2%.

With regard to this clone: Its antigen is undetermined.

V lost 4 bases, J lost 2 bases, and 12 bases stayed unmatched. Germline CDR1 is MDHEN and CDR2 is SYDVKM. The CDR3 loop spans 18 amino acids. As defined, naive CD8 cells were CD45RO-negative and positively selected for CCR7, with terminally differentiated effector memory CD45RA+ cells excluded. All of the donors resided in Nashville, Tennessee, and each was a Caucasian adult. Assay runs were performed at deep level. Method: immunoSEQ multiplex PCR; TCRdb's copy keeps in-frame clones and lacks some. The table has roughly 890,000 clones, 80% to 95% seen once. The rearrangement uses TRBV28 and TRBJ2-2; TRBD1 matches 8 bases. The sample comprised naive CD8+ T cells sorted from blood. The receptor was derived from a young man in good health. Written as DNA, the CDR3 is TGTGCCAGCAGTTCTCCGGGACAGGCAATAATTAACACCGGGGAGCTGTTTTTT. This translates into CASSSPGQAIINTGELFF.